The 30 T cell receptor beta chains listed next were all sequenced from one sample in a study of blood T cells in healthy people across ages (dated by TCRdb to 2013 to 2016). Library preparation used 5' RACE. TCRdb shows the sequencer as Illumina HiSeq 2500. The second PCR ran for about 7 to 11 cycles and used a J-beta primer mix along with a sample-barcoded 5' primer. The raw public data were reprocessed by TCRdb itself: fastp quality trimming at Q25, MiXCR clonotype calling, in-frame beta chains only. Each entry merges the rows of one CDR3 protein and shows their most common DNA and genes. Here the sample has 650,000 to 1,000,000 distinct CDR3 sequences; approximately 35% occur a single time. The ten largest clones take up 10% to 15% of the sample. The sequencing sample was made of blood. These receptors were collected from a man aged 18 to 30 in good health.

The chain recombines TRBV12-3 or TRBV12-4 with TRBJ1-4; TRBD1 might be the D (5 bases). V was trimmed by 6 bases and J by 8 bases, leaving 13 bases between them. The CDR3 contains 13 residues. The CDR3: CASSRTRGEKLFF. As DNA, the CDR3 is TGTGCCAGCAGCCGGACCCGGGGGGAAAAACTGTTTTTT.

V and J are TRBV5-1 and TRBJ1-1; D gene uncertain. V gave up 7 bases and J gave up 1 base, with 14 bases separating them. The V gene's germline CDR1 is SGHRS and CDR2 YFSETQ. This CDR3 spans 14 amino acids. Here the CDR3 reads CASRTVTENTEAFF. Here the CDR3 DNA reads TGCGCCAGCCGTACCGTAACAGAGAACACTGAAGCTTTCTTT.

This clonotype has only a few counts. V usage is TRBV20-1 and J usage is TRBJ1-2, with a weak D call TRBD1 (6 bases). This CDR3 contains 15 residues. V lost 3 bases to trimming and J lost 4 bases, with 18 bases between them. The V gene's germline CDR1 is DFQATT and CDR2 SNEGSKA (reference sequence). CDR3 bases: TGCAGTGCTAGTGGGGAAGGCAGGGGAGTCTATGGCTACACCTTC. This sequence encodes CSASGEGRGVYGYTF.

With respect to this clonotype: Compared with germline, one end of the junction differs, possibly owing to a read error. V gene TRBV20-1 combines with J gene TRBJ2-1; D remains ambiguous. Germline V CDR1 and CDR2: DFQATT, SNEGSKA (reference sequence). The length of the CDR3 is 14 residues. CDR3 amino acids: CSASGGARYNGQFF. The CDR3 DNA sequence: TGCAGTGCTAGCGGCGGAGCAAGATACAATGGGCAGTTCTTC.

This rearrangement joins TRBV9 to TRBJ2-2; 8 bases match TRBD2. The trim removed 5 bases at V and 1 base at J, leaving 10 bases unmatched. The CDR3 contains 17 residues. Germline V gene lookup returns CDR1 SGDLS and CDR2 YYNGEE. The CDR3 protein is CASRRSAGGENTGELFF. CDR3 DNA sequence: TGTGCCAGCAGGCGTTCGGCGGGGGGTGAGAACACCGGGGAGCTGTTTTTT.

CDR3 amino acids: CASSPRTGWLADSSSYEQYF. Here the CDR3 DNA reads TGTGCCAGCAGCCCTAGAACAGGTTGGCTAGCGGACTCTAGCTCCTACGAGCAGTACTTC. V gene TRBV13 combines with J gene TRBJ2-7; 7 nucleotides line up with TRBD2. The CDR3 consists of 20 residues. CDR1 PRHDT and CDR2 FYEKMQ come from the germline V gene (reference sequence). V lost 5 bases to trimming and J lost 0 bases; unmatched junction nucleotides: 22.

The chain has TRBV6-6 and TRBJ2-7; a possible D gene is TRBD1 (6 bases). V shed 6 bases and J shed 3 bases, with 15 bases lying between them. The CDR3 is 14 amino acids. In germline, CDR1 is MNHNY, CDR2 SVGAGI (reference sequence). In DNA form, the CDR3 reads TGTGCCAGCAGAGATATTTACAGGGACTACGAGCAGTACTTC. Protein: CASRDIYRDYEQYF.

The CDR3 DNA follows: TGCGCCAGCAGCCCCAACTGGGGGGAGACCCAGTACTTC. Its protein is CASSPNWGETQYF. The rearrangement joins TRBV4-3 to TRBJ2-5; D possibly matches TRBD1 or TRBD2 (5 bases each). CDR3 length: 13 amino acids. Germline CDR1 LGHNA, CDR2 YSLEER. Deletions cut 4 bases from V and 5 bases from J, with 11 bases between.

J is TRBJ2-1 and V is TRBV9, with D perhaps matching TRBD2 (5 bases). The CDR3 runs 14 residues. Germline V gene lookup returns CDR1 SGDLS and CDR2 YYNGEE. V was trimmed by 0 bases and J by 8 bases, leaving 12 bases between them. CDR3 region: CASSVGAGNDEQFF. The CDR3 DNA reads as TGTGCCAGCAGCGTAGGCGCGGGTAATGATGAGCAGTTCTTC.

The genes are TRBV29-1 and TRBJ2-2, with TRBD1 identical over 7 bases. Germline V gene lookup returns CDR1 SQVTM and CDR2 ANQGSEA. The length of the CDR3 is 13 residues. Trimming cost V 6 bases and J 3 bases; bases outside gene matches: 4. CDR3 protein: CSVPGQDTGELFF. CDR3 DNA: TGCAGCGTCCCCGGACAGGACACCGGGGAGCTGTTTTTT.

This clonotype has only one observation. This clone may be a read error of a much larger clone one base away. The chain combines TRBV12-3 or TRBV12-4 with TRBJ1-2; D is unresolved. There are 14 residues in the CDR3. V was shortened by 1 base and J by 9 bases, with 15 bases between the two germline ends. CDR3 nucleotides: TGTGCCAGCAGTTTAGGGTATCTTTCCCGGAGCTACACCTTC. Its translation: CASSLGYLSRSYTF.

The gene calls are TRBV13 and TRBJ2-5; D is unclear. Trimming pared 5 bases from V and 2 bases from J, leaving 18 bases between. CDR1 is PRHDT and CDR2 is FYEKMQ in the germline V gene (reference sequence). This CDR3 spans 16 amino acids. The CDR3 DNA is TGTGCCAGCAGCCGAATCAATAATAACAAACAAGAGACCCAGTACTTC. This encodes CASSRINNNKQETQYF.

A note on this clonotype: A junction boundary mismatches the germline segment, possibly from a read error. The CDR3 reads CVSSLDVSRGQPQHF. Written as DNA, the CDR3 is TGCGTCAGCAGCTTGGATGTGAGCCGCGGTCAGCCCCAGCATTTT. This chain links TRBV5-1 with TRBJ1-5; D gene unclear. CDR1 and CDR2 from the germline V gene are SGHRS and YFSETQ. This CDR3 has 15 amino acids.

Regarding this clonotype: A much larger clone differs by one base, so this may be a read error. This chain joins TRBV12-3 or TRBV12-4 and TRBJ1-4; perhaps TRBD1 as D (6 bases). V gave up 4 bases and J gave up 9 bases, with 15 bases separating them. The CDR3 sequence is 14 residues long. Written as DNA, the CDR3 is TGTGCCAGCAGTTGGAGCAGGGGCCGGAAAAAACTGTTTTTT. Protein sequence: CASSWSRGRKKLFF.

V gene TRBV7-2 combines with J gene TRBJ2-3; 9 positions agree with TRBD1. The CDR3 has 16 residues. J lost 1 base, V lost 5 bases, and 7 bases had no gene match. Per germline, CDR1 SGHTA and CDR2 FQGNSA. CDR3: CASSTRWTGGTDTQYF. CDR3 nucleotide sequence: TGTGCCAGCAGCACCCGATGGACAGGGGGCACAGATACGCAGTATTTT.

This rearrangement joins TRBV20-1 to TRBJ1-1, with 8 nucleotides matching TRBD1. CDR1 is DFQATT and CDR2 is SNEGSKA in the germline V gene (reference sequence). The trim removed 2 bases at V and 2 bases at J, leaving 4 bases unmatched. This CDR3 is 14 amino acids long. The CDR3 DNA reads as TGCAGTGCTAGACGGACAGGGAGCAACACTGAAGCTTTCTTT. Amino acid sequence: CSARRTGSNTEAFF.

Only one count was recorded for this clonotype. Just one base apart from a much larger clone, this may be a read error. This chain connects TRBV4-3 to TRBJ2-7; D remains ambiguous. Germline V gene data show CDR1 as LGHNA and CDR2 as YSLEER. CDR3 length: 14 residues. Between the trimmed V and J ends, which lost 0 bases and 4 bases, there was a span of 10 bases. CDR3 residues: CASSQEVYTYEQYF. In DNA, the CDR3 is TGCGCCAGCAGCCAAGAGGTTTACACTTACGAGCAGTACTTC.

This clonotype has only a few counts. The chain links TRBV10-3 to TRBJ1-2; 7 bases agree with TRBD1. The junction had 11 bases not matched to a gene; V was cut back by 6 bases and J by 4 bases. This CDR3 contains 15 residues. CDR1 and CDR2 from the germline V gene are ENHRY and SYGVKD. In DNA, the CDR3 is TGTGCCATCAGCGCAACCCGGGACAGCTCCTATGGCTACACCTTC. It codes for CAISATRDSSYGYTF.

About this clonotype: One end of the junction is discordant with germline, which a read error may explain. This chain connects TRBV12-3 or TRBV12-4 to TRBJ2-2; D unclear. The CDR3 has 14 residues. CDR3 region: CAGSSSANTGELFF. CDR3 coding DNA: TGTGCCGGCAGTTCGAGCGCGAACACCGGGGAGCTGTTTTTT.

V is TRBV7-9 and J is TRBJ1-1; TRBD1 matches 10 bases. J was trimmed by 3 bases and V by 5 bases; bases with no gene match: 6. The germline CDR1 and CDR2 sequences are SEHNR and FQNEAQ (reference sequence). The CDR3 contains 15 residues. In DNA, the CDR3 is TGTGCCAGCAGCCCCGGACAGGGGGAGTACACTGAAGCTTTCTTT. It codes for CASSPGQGEYTEAFF.

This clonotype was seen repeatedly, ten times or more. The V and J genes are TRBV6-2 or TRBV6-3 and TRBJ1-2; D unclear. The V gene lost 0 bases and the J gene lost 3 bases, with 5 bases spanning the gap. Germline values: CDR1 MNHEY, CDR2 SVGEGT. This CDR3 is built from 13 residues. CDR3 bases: TGTGCCAGCAGTTACTCGGAGCACTATGGCTACACCTTC. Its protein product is CASSYSEHYGYTF.

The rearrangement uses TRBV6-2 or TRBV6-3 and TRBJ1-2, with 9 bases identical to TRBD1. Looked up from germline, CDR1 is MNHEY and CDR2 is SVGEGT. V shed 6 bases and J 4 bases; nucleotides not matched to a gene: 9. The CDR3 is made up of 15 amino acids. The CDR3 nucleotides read TGTGCCAGCAGATATGGACAGGGGATCCCCTATGGCTACACCTTC. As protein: CASRYGQGIPYGYTF.

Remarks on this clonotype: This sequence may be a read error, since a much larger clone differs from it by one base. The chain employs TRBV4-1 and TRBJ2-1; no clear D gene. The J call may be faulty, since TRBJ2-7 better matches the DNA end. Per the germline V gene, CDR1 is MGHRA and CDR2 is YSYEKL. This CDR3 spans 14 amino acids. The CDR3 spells CASSHGVGYNEQYF. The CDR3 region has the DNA TGCGCCAGCAGCCATGGGGTAGGCTACAATGAGCAGTACTTC.

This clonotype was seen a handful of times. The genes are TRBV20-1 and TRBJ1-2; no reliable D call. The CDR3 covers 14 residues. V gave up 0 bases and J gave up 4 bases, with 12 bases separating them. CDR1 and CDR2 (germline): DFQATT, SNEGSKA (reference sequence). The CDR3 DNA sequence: TGCAGTGCTAGAGATCTGAGCAGCCTCTATGGCTACACCTTC. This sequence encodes CSARDLSSLYGYTF.

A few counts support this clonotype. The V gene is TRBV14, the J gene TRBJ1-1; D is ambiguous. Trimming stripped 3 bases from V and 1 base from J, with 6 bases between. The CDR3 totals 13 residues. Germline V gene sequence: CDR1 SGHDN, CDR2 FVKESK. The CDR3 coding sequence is TGTGCCAGCAGCCAGCAGCAGAACACTGAAGCTTTCTTT. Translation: CASSQQQNTEAFF.

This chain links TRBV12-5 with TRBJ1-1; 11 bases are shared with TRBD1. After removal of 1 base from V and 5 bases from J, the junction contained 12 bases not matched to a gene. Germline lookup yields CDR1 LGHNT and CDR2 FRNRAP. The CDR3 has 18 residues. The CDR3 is CASGLGKGPDRGRTEAFF. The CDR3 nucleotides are TGTGCTAGTGGTTTGGGAAAGGGGCCGGACAGGGGGCGAACTGAAGCTTTCTTT.

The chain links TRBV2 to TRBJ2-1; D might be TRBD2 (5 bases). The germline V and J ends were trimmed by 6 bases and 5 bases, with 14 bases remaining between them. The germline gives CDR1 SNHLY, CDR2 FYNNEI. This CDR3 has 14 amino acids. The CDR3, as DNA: TGTGCCAGCAGATCCCGTCGGGGAGACAATGAGCAGTTCTTC. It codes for CASRSRRGDNEQFF.

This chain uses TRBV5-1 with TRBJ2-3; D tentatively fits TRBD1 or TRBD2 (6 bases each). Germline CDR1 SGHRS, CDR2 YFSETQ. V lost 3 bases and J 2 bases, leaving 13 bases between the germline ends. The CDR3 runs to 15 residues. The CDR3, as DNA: TGCGCCAGCAGCTGGAGGGGGGATACCACAGATACGCAGTATTTT. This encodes CASSWRGDTTDTQYF. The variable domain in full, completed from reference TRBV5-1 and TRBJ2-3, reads KAGVTQTPRYLIKTRGQQVTLSCSPISGHRSVSWYQQTPGQGLQFLFEYFSETQRNKGNFPGRFSGRQFSNSRSEMNVSTLELGDSALYLCASSWRGDTTDTQYFGPGTRLTVL.

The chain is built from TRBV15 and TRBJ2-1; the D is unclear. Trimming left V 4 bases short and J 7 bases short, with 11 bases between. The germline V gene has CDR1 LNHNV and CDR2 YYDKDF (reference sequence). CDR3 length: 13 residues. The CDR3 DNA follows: TGTGCCACCAGCATGATCCTCGAGAATGAGCAGTTCTTC. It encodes CATSMILENEQFF.

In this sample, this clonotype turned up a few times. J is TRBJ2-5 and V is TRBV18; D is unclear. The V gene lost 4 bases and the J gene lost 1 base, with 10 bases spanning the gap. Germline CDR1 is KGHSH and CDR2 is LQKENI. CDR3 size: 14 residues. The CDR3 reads CASSLNSAQETQYF. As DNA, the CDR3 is TGTGCCAGCTCACTCAACTCCGCCCAAGAGACCCAGTACTTC.